Sequencing of this TCR beta chain was carried out in a study of CD8+ T cells in alopecia areata. This clone was detected only a few times. The germline CDR1 and CDR2 sequences are SQVTM and ANQGSEA. J was trimmed by 4 bases and V by 6 bases; bases with no gene match: 10. The CDR3 has 14 residues. Reverse transcription of extracted RNA yielded cDNA, which provided the sequencing template. Produced via immunoSEQ multiplex PCR; TCRdb's table is partial and in-frame only. The sample has around 120,000 clones, approximately 47% seen once. The sequencing sample was made of NKG2D-low CD8+ T cells sorted from blood. This TCR derives from a human donor with alopecia areata. The V call is TRBV29-1, the J call TRBJ2-7; 9 bases map to TRBD2. The CDR3 DNA sequence: TGCAGCGTCAGCACATGGACTAGCGATTACGAGCAGTACTTC. Its protein product is CSVSTWTSDYEQYF.